What follows are 3 T cell receptor beta chains derived from one specimen sequenced in a study of blood T cell repertoires in COVID-19. Measured with immunoSEQ multiplex PCR; TCRdb has only the in-frame clones, and not every one. The repertoire holds approximately 52,000 clones, with under 95% as singletons. Sequencing was carried out using peripheral blood. Receptors were obtained from a man aged 50 to 59 with acute or convalescent COVID-19.

V usage is TRBV6-5 and J usage is TRBJ1-1, with 12 bases fitting TRBD1. This CDR3 has 15 amino acids. Germline assignment: CDR1 MNHEY and CDR2 SVGAGI. With 5 bases clipped from V and 5 bases from J, the junction kept 6 bases outside the gene matches. The chain's CDR3 is CASSTGQGAWTEAFF. The CDR3 nucleotides read TGTGCCAGCAGTACGGGACAGGGGGCTTGGACTGAAGCTTTCTTT.

The chain has TRBV19 and TRBJ1-1; TRBD1 matches at 7 bases. CDR1 is LNHDA and CDR2 is SQIVND in the germline V gene (reference sequence). The CDR3 has 13 residues. The junction had 6 bases not matched to a gene; V was cut back by 7 bases and J by 4 bases. CDR3 sequence: CASTPQGLTEAFF. As DNA, the CDR3 is TGTGCCAGTACCCCACAGGGGCTCACTGAAGCTTTCTTT.

This chain joins TRBV24-1 and TRBJ1-3; a possible D gene is TRBD1 (5 bases). V was clipped by 3 bases and J by 1 base, with 9 bases between them. Germline values: CDR1 KGHDR, CDR2 SFDVKD. CDR3 length: 15 amino acids. This CDR3 reads CATSDPGISGNTIYF. CDR3 nucleotide sequence: TGTGCCACCAGTGATCCAGGGATATCTGGAAACACCATATATTTT.